The 24 T cell receptor beta chains listed next were all sequenced from one sample in a study of blood T cell repertoires in COVID-19. TCRdb keeps only in-frame clones here, not all; method: immunoSEQ multiplex PCR. The sample consists of 200,000 to 250,000 clones, roughly 77% of them appearing once. Sequenced sample: PBMCs or T cells enriched from blood (not recorded which). The source is a middle-aged man who had recovered from COVID-19.

A single count supports this clone. This rearrangement joins TRBV7-2 to TRBJ1-3, with D hard to call. The CDR3 extends over 15 amino acids. Per germline, CDR1 SGHTA and CDR2 FQGNSA. Trimming pared 1 base from V and 4 bases from J, leaving 11 bases between. The CDR3 loop reads CASSLGALGGNTIYF. Here the CDR3 DNA reads TGTGCCAGCAGCTTAGGGGCCCTGGGCGGAAACACCATATATTTT.

This chain joins TRBV9 and TRBJ1-4; D is undetermined. There are 13 residues in the CDR3. Between the trimmed V and J ends, which lost 6 bases and 4 bases, there was a span of 10 bases. CDR1 is SGDLS, CDR2 YYNGEE, per germline. CDR3: CASTGRDNEKLFF. In DNA form, the CDR3 reads TGTGCCAGCACGGGGAGAGATAATGAAAAACTGTTTTTT.

CDR3 nucleotide sequence: TGTGCCAGCAGCAGGACTAGCGGTACCTACGAGCAGTACTTC. Amino acids: CASSRTSGTYEQYF. The genes are TRBV7-2 and TRBJ2-7; 10 positions match TRBD2. Germline loops: CDR1 SGHTA, CDR2 FQGNSA. V lost 5 bases, J lost 2 bases, and 3 bases stayed unmatched. The CDR3 is 14 residues long.

The V gene is TRBV5-5, the J gene TRBJ1-2; D gene uncertain. CDR1 and CDR2 from the germline V gene are SGHKS and YYEKEE (reference sequence). This CDR3 has 13 amino acids. V lost 4 bases to trimming and J lost 8 bases, with 15 bases between them. As DNA, the CDR3 is TGTGCCAGCAGCCCCGACTTCCAGAGGGGCTACACCTTC. Its translation: CASSPDFQRGYTF.

CDR3 in DNA: TGTGCCAGCAGGGGATCACGGGGTTCCTCCTACGAGCAGTACTTC. Translated, it gives CASRGSRGSSYEQYF. The chain uses TRBV6-5 and TRBJ2-7; a possible D gene is TRBD2 (5 bases). CDR1 MNHEY and CDR2 SVGAGI come from the germline V gene. The CDR3 covers 15 residues. V gave up 6 bases and J gave up 0 bases, with 15 bases separating them.

This clone was seen at least ten times. The sample carries other DNA sequences with the same CDR3. This chain uses TRBV30 with TRBJ1-2; D is ambiguous. The length of the CDR3 is 12 residues. The V end lost 2 bases, the J end lost 2 bases, and 6 bases lay between the germline ends. Germline-derived CDR1 and CDR2 are GTSNPN and SVGIG (reference sequence). CDR3 loop: CAWSPGNYGYTF. CDR3 sequence (DNA): TGTGCCTGGAGTCCGGGAAACTATGGCTACACCTTC.

V and J are TRBV28 and TRBJ1-2, with a weak D call TRBD1 (5 bases). The CDR3 spans 12 residues. Germline lookup yields CDR1 MDHEN and CDR2 SYDVKM. Trimming removed 10 bases from V and 1 base from J, with 10 bases in between. The CDR3 DNA is TGTGCCACAAATAGGGGTAACTATGGCTACACCTTC. Translated: CATNRGNYGYTF.

The chain employs TRBV18 and TRBJ2-1; D gene ambiguous. Trimming took 4 bases from V and 9 from J, leaving 13 bases between them. The CDR3 length is 13 residues. Looked up from germline, CDR1 is KGHSH and CDR2 is LQKENI. CDR3: CASSLPYAGEQFF. The CDR3, as DNA: TGTGCCAGCTCACTTCCGTATGCAGGTGAGCAGTTCTTC.

The V gene is TRBV12-3 or TRBV12-4, the J gene TRBJ2-2, with D unclear. V was shortened by 10 bases and J by 2 bases, with 5 bases between the two germline ends. This CDR3 is built from 11 residues. CDR3 coding DNA: TGTGCCACAGGAAACACCGGGGAGCTGTTTTTT. Translating gives CATGNTGELFF.

This chain joins TRBV5-6 and TRBJ1-2, with 10 positions matching TRBD1. There are 15 residues in the CDR3. Trimming took 3 bases from V and 7 from J; bases not matched to a gene: 9. CDR1 is SGHDT and CDR2 is YYEEEE in the germline V gene. CDR3 residues: CASSWGTGDMGGYTF. The CDR3 DNA sequence: TGTGCCAGCAGCTGGGGGACAGGGGATATGGGTGGCTACACCTTC.

The chain combines TRBV5-4 with TRBJ2-5; no firm D call. CDR3 length: 14 residues. Germline CDR1 reads SGHNT; CDR2 reads YYREEE (reference sequence). V lost 0 bases, J lost 5 bases, and 11 bases lay in between. CDR3 nucleotide sequence: TGTGCCAGCAGCTTGGATCGTCACGGGGAGACCCAGTACTTC. It encodes CASSLDRHGETQYF.

V and J are TRBV7-9 and TRBJ2-5; TRBD2 matches at 11 bases. This CDR3 is 16 amino acids long. Per germline, CDR1 SEHNR and CDR2 FQNEAQ (reference sequence). After removal of 5 bases from V and 0 bases from J, the junction contained 5 bases not matched to a gene. In DNA, the CDR3 is TGTGCCAGCAGCCAGGGACTAGCGGCATACCAAGAGACCCAGTACTTC. As protein: CASSQGLAAYQETQYF.

The chain carries TRBV7-6 and TRBJ2-1, with 9 bases identical to TRBD2. The J segment lost 3 bases and the V segment lost 7 bases, leaving 7 bases of the junction unmatched. Germline CDR1 and CDR2: SGHVS and FNYEAQ. This CDR3 spans 15 amino acids. The CDR3 nucleotides read TGTGCCAGCAACAAGCTAGCGGGGATCTACAATGAGCAGTTCTTC. Protein: CASNKLAGIYNEQFF.

This clone was seen only once. The gene calls are TRBV5-1 and TRBJ1-2, with D maybe TRBD1 (6 bases). Trimming took 7 bases from V and 7 from J, leaving 20 bases between them. Germline CDR1 reads SGHRS; CDR2 reads YFSETQ. The CDR3 consists of 14 residues. The CDR3 loop reads CASSQGASRSGYTF. CDR3 in DNA: TGCGCCAGCTCACAGGGTGCGAGTCGAAGTGGCTACACCTTC.

The chain combines TRBV21-1 with TRBJ2-7; TRBD1 reflects the table's D call only, with no check against the DNA. TRBV21-1 is a known pseudogene. The length of the CDR3 is 20 residues. CDR3 nucleotides: TGTGCCAGCAGCAAACCGCTCAGAACGCACAGGGGGCCTCGACCCTACGAGCAGTACTTC. Translated, it gives CASSKPLRTHRGPRPYEQYF.

This chain links TRBV5-8 with TRBJ1-2; 7 nucleotides line up with TRBD1. CDR3 length: 16 residues. The V gene end was trimmed by 0 bases and the J gene end by 8 bases; junction bases not matched to a gene: 13. CDR1 and CDR2 from the germline V gene are SGHTS and YDEGEE. Here the CDR3 DNA reads TGTGCCAGCAGCTTGGGTGACGAGACAGGGACAAGCGGCTACACCTTC. This codes for CASSLGDETGTSGYTF.

The rearrangement uses TRBV27 and TRBJ2-6; D is undetermined. The CDR3 has 16 amino acids. Germline CDR1 reads MNHEY; CDR2 reads SMNVEV (reference sequence). V shed 0 bases and J shed 0 bases, with 6 bases lying between them. The CDR3 region is CASSLSEPSGANVLTF. The CDR3 region has the DNA TGTGCCAGCAGTTTATCCGAGCCCTCTGGGGCCAACGTCCTGACTTTC.

V is TRBV27 and J is TRBJ1-2; perhaps TRBD1 as D (5 bases). The V and J ends lost 5 bases and 5 bases respectively, with 9 bases between them. This CDR3 region has 12 residues. In germline, CDR1 is MNHEY, CDR2 SMNVEV (reference sequence). The CDR3 DNA reads TGTGCCAGCAGTGAGACAGAGTATGGCTACACCTTC. Residues: CASSETEYGYTF.

There are a few counts of this clone. The chain is built from TRBV7-2 and TRBJ1-2; 9 bases match TRBD1. Germline lookup yields CDR1 SGHTA and CDR2 FQGNSA. CDR3 length: 14 residues. V was pared by 4 bases and J by 3 bases, with 3 bases of the junction left unmatched. CDR3 residues: CASSSWTGDYGYTF. The CDR3 DNA reads TGTGCCAGCAGCTCCTGGACAGGGGACTATGGCTACACCTTC.

This clone turned up a few times. This chain connects TRBV11-3 to TRBJ1-6; unclear D gene. The CDR3 totals 11 residues. The V end was cut by 7 bases, the J end by 14 bases, with 12 bases between. Germline CDR1 and CDR2: SGHNT and YENEEA. The CDR3 coding sequence is TGTGCCAGCATCCGAGGAAAGGCCCTCCACTTT. Amino acid sequence: CASIRGKALHF.

The chain combines TRBV19 with TRBJ2-1, with D perhaps TRBD2 (5 bases). The CDR3 spans 15 residues. The V end lost 6 bases, the J end lost 9 bases, and 21 bases lay between the germline ends. Germline V lookup: CDR1 LNHDA, CDR2 SQIVND (reference sequence). CDR3 DNA: TGTGCCAGTAGCAATGAACGCCTAGTTGGGAGTGAGCAGTTCTTC. Protein sequence: CASSNERLVGSEQFF.

The chain uses TRBV7-8 and TRBJ1-1; D gene unclear. Germline V CDR1 and CDR2: SGHVS, FQNEAQ. The CDR3 length is 15 residues. V lost 5 bases, J lost 4 bases, and 17 bases lay in between. The CDR3 DNA reads as TGTGCCAGCAGCGTGAGGAGTTCTTGGAGCACTGAAGCTTTCTTT. Translating it yields CASSVRSSWSTEAFF.

The V gene is TRBV6-4, the J gene TRBJ2-1; 7 nucleotides align to TRBD2. Germline CDR1 is MRHNA and CDR2 is SNTAGT. Trimming at V came to 4 bases and at J to 4 bases, leaving 4 bases not matched to a gene. The CDR3 loop spans 14 amino acids. The CDR3 is CASSANGGYNEQFF. The CDR3 coding sequence is TGTGCCAGCAGTGCGAACGGGGGGTACAATGAGCAGTTCTTC.

This clone was counted only a few times. The CDR3 DNA sequence: TGTGCCAGCAGCTTTGGAGGGGGCAACACCGGGGAGCTGTTTTTT. Its protein is CASSFGGGNTGELFF. V usage is TRBV11-3 and J usage is TRBJ2-2; TRBD1 might be the D (7 bases). Germline-derived CDR1 and CDR2 are SGHNT and YENEEA. V was pared by 3 bases and J by 2 bases, with 10 bases between. This CDR3 comprises 15 residues.